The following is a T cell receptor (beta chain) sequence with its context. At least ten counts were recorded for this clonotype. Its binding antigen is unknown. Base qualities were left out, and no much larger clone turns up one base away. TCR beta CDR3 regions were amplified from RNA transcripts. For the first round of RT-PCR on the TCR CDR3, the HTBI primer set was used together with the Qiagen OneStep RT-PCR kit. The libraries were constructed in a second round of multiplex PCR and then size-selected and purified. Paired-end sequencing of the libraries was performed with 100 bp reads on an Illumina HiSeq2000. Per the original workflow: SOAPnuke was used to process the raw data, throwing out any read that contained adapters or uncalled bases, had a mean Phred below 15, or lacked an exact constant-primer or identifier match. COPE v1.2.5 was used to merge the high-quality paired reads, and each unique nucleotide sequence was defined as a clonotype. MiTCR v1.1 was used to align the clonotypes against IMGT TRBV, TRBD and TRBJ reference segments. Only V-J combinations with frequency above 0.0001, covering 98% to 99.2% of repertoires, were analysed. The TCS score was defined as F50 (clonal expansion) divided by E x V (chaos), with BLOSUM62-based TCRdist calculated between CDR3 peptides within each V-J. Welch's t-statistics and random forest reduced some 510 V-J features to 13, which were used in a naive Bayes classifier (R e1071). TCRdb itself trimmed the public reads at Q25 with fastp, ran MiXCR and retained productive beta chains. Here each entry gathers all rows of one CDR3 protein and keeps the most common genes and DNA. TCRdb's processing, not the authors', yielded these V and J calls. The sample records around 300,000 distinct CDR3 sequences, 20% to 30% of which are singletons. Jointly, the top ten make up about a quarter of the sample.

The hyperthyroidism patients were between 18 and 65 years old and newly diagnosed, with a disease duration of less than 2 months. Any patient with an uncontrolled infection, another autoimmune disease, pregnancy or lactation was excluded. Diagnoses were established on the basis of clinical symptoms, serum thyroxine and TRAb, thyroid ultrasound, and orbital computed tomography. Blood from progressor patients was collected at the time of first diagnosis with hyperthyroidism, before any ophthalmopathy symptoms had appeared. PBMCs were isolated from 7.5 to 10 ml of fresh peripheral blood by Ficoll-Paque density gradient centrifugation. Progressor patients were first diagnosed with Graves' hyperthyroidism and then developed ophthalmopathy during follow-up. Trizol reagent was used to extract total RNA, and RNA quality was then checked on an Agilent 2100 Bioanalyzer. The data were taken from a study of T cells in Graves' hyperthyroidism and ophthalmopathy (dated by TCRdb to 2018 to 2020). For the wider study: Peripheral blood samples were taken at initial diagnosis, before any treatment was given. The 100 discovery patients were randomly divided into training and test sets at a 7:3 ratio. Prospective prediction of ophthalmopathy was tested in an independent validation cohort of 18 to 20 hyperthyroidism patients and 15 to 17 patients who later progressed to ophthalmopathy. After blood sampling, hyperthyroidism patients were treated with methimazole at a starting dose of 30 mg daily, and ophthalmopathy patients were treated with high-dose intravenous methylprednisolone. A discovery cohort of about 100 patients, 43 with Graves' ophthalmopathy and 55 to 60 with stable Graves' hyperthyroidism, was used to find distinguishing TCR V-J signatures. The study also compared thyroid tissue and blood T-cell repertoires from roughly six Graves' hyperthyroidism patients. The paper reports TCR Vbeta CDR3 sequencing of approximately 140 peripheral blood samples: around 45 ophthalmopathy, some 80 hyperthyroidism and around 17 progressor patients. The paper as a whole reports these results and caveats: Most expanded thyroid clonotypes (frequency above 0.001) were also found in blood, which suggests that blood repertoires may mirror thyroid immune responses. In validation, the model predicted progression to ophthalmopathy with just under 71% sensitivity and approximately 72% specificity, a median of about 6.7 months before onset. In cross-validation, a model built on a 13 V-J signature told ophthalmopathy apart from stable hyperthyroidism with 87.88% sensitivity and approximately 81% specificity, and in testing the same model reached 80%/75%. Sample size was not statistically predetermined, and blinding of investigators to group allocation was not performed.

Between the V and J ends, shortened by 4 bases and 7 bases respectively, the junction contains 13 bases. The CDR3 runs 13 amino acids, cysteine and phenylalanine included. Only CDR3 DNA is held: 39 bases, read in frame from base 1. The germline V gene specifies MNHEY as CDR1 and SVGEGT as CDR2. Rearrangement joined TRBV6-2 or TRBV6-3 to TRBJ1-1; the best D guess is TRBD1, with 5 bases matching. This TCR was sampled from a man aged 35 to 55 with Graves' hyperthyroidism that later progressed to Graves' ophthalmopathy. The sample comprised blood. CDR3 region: CASSSPGRNEAFF. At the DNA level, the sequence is TGTGCCAGCAGTTCTCCGGGACGGAATGAAGCTTTCTTT.